This entry is about one T cell receptor (beta chain). The CDR3 runs to 17 residues. V was cut by 4 bases and J by 5 bases, with 24 bases left in between. This sample was included in a study of identical twins. TCRdb fed the 5' RACE reads into MiXCR, producing one record per CDR3 protein. The sample shows 650,000 to 750,000 distinct CDR3 sequences, approximately 22% of them seen only once. The data also belong to a second study, concerning T cells expressing NK-cell markers. This second report adds: Certain NKG2C+ T cell clones were expanded, and their HCMV specificity remained unclear.

The chain combines TRBV12-3 or TRBV12-4 with TRBJ2-7, with D possibly matching TRBD2 (5 bases). The source of this sequence is a woman aged 18-29 years in good health. What was sequenced was PBMCs. The CDR3 DNA is TGTGCCAGCAGTTCCCCGTCCTCGGGAACAAGAGTCAACGAGCAGTACTTC. This translates into CASSSPSSGTRVNEQYF.